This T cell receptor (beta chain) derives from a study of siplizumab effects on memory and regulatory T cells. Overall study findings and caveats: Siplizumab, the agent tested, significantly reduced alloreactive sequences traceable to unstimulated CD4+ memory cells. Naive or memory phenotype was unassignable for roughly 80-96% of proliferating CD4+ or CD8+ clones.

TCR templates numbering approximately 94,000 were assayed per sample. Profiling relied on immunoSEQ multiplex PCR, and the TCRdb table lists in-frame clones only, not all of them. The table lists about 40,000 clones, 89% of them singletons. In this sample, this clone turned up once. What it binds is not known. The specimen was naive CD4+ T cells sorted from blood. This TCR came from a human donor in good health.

The CDR3 loop is CASSQGGKQSSYNEQFF. The DNA of the CDR3 is TGTGCCAGCAGCCAAGGCGGTAAACAAAGCTCCTACAATGAGCAGTTCTTC. The V call is TRBV4-2, the J call TRBJ2-1; D remains ambiguous. Germline V gene data show CDR1 as LGHNA and CDR2 as YNFKEQ. V was cut by 1 base and J by 0 bases, with 13 bases left in between. The CDR3 consists of 17 residues.